The rows below give T cell receptor beta chains drawn from one sample of a study of CD8+ T cells in alopecia areata. Assay: immunoSEQ multiplex PCR; the TCRdb copy retains only in-frame clones and omits some. The sample yields about 190,000 clones, about three fifths seen once. The sequencing here drew on CD4+ T cells sorted from blood, taken around week 50, from a patient treated with tofacitinib. The receptors derive from a human donor with alopecia areata. CDR3s include the opening cysteine and the closing phenylalanine or tryptophan. The D gene is left open where the match is weak. Rows may omit the clone size; those that give it use once, few, many or a size class.

-	TRBD1	TRBV30	TRBJ1-5	TGTGCCTGGACATCTGGGACAGCGGGCAATCAGCCCCAGCATTTT	CAWTSGTAGNQPQHF
-	-	TRBV25-1	TRBJ1-6	TGTGCCAGCAGTGAATGGAGGTCAGGCGATTCACCCCTCCACTTT	CASSEWRSGDSPLHF
few	TRBD2	TRBV6-5	TRBJ2-1	TGTGCCAGCAGGATCGGGACCGCGGGGGGGGAGCAGTTCTTC	CASRIGTAGGEQFF
-	TRBD1	TRBV30	TRBJ1-1	TGTGCCTGGTGGGGACAGCCGAACACTGAAGCTTTCTTT	CAWWGQPNTEAFF
-	-	TRBV30	TRBJ1-2	TGTGCCTGGAGTGTACAAAGGGATGGCTACACCTTC	CAWSVQRDGYTF
once	-	TRBV11-3	TRBJ2-1	TGTGCCAGCAGCTTAGTGGGGAACTCCTACAATGAGCAGTTCTTC	CASSLVGNSYNEQFF
-	-	TRBV5-1	TRBJ1-1	TGCGCCAGCAGCTTGGCCGGAAACATGAACACTGAAGCTTTCTTT	CASSLAGNMNTEAFF
once	-	TRBV7-9	TRBJ1-1	TGTGCCAGCACCGAAAAGTCCAGCACTGAAGCTTTCTTT	CASTEKSSTEAFF
-	-	TRBV2	TRBJ2-7	TGTGCCAGCAGAGAGGACATCGCCGGGCAGTACTTC	CASREDIAGQYF
-	-	TRBV15	TRBJ2-7	TGTGCCACCAGAATGGACACGAACTACGAGCAGTACTTC	CATRMDTNYEQYF
-	-	TRBV25-1	TRBJ2-2	TGTGCCAGCAGTGAATCGAAGAACACCGGGGAGCTGTTTTTT	CASSESKNTGELFF
-	TRBD2	TRBV9	TRBJ2-5	TGTGCCAGCAGCCACCCCCGGACTAGCGGGGGGCTTACTCAAGAGACCCAGTACTTC	CASSHPRTSGGLTQETQYF
-	-	TRBV5-1	TRBJ2-1	TGCGCCAGCAGCTTGGCCAGGGAGAATGAGCAGTTCTTC	CASSLARENEQFF
-	-	TRBV29-1	TRBJ2-4	TGCAGCGTTGTCCAGGGGCTCAACATTCAGTACTTC	CSVVQGLNIQYF
-	-	TRBV23-1	TRBJ2-3	TGCGCCAGCAGTCCCAATCTAGGGAAGGGCACAGATACGCAGTATTTT	CASSPNLGKGTDTQYF
-	TRBD1	TRBV29-1	TRBJ2-3	TGCAGCGTTGGACAGGGAACCGATACGCAGTATTTT	CSVGQGTDTQYF
-	TRBD1	TRBV27	TRBJ1-1	TGTGCCAGCGAGGACAGGCCGCGGGACACTGAAGCTTTCTTT	CASEDRPRDTEAFF
-	-	TRBV5-6	TRBJ1-6	TGTGCCAGCAGCTTTGAACAGGGATACTATAATTCACCCCTCCACTTT	CASSFEQGYYNSPLHF
-	-	TRBV29-1	TRBJ2-7	TGCAGCGTCCGGGTCCCCGGGCACGAGCAGTACTTC	CSVRVPGHEQYF
-	-	TRBV5-1	TRBJ1-5	TGCGCCAGCAGCCTCGGGAGCAATCAGCCCCAGCATTTT	CASSLGSNQPQHF
-	TRBD1	TRBV10-3	TRBJ2-5	TGTGCCACCACCGACAGGGCGTTCCAAGAGACCCAGTACTTC	CATTDRAFQETQYF
-	TRBD2	TRBV10-3	TRBJ2-1	TGTGCCATCAGCCCGACTAGCGGGGGCGTCAAGCAGTTCTTC	CAISPTSGGVKQFF
few	-	TRBV4-3	TRBJ2-3	TGCGCCAGCAGCCAGATTAGGGGAGATACGCAGTATTTT	CASSQIRGDTQYF
few	-	TRBV29-1	TRBJ2-5	TGCAGCGTTGCGATCGGGACGGAGAAAGAGACCCAGTACTTC	CSVAIGTEKETQYF
-	TRBD2	TRBV27	TRBJ2-1	TGTGCCAGCCACGGACTAGCGGGGGGCCTGGGCTACAATGAGCAGTTCTTC	CASHGLAGGLGYNEQFF
few	-	TRBV6-5	TRBJ2-3	TGTGCCAGCAGTTATTACAGGGCGGATACGCAGTATTTT	CASSYYRADTQYF
few	TRBD2	TRBV7-8	TRBJ2-1	TGTGCCAGCAGCTCCCGCGGGGGGGGGAGTAAAGAGCGCAATGAGCAGTTCTTC	CASSSRGGGSKERNEQFF
few	-	TRBV5-1	TRBJ2-5	TGCGCCAGCAGCTTGAAAGAGACCCAGTACTTC	CASSLKETQYF
-	-	TRBV4-2	TRBJ2-7	TGTGCCAGCAGCCCCCCGGGGCACTACGAGCAGTACTTC	CASSPPGHYEQYF
-	-	TRBV25-1	TRBJ1-5	TGTGCCAGCAGTGAACAGGGAGGCAATCAGCCCCAGCATTTT	CASSEQGGNQPQHF
-	TRBD1	TRBV29-1	TRBJ1-1	TGCAGCGTGGACAGGGACTTGAACACTGAAGCTTTCTTT	CSVDRDLNTEAFF
-	-	TRBV5-1	TRBJ1-6	TGCGCCAGCAGCGTGAACTATAATTCACCCCTCCACTTT	CASSVNYNSPLHF
-	-	TRBV5-1	TRBJ2-4	TGCGCCAGCAGCTTGGACCGCAGGGCCCAAAACATTCAGTACTTC	CASSLDRRAQNIQYF
-	-	TRBV7-2	TRBJ1-5	TGTGCCAGCAGCTTAGATGTAGTGCAGCCCCAGCATTTT	CASSLDVVQPQHF
-	-	TRBV5-1	TRBJ2-7	TGCGCCAGCAGCCAACCTTTAAACAGGGAGCAAGTCCACGAGCAGTACTTC	CASSQPLNREQVHEQYF
-	TRBD1	TRBV7-2	TRBJ2-7	TGTGCCAGCAGCTTACTCAGGGGGATGCACGAGCAGTACTTC	CASSLLRGMHEQYF
once	-	TRBV9	TRBJ1-1	TGTGCCAGCAGCGTAGGCCCGGGCACTGAAGCTTTCTTT	CASSVGPGTEAFF
-	-	TRBV29-1	TRBJ2-7	TGCAGCTTCACTCAGGGTGGCCCCTACGAGCAGTACTTC	CSFTQGGPYEQYF
few	-	TRBV6-5	TRBJ2-3	TGTGCCAGCAGGACGGGGGTGTGGGATACGCAGTATTTT	CASRTGVWDTQYF
-	-	TRBV5-6	TRBJ1-2	TGTGCCAGCAGCCCGCAGACCAGGGGATCGATCGATGGCTACACCTTC	CASSPQTRGSIDGYTF
few	TRBD2	TRBV4-3	TRBJ2-5	TGCGCCAGCAGCCAAGACGGTTTTAGGACTAGCGGGGGCAGAGAGACCCAGTACTTC	CASSQDGFRTSGGRETQYF
-	-	TRBV7-2	TRBJ2-1	TGTGCCAGCAGCGTCGGACAGCACAATGAGCAGTTCTTC	CASSVGQHNEQFF
-	TRBD2	TRBV4-3	TRBJ2-1	TGCGCCAGCAGCCAACAAGCTAGCGGGGGCAGTGAGCAGTTCTTC	CASSQQASGGSEQFF
-	TRBD1	TRBV6-1	TRBJ1-2	TGTGCCAGCAGCATAGGACAGGGGGGAAACTATGGCTACACCTTC	CASSIGQGGNYGYTF
-	-	TRBV29-1	TRBJ2-7	TGCAGCATGCCCCCACAGGGCTGCCGAGAGCAGTACTTC	CSMPPQGCREQYF